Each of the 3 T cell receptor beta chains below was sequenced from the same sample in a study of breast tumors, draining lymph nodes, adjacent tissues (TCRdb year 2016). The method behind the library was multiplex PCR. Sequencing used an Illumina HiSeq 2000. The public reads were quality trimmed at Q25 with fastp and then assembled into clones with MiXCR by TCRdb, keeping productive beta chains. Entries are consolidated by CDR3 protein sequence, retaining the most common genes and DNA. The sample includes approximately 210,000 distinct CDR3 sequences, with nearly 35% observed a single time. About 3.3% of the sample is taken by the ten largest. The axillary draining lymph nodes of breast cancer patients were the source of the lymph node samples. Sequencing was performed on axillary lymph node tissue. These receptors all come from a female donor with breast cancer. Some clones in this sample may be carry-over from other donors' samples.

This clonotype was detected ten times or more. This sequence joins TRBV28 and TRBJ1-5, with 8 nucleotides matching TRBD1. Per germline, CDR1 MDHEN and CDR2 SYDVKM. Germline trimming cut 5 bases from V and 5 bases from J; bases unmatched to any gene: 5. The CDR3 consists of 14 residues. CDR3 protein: CASSQGQAYQPQHF. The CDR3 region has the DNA TGTGCCAGCAGTCAGGGACAGGCTTATCAGCCCCAGCATTTT.

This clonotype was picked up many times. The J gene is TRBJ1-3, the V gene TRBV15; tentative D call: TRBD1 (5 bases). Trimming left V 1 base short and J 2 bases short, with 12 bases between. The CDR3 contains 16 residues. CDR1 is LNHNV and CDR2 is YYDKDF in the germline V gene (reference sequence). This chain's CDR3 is CATSRGVGAAGNTIYF. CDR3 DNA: TGTGCCACCAGCAGAGGTGTAGGGGCCGCTGGAAACACCATATATTTT.

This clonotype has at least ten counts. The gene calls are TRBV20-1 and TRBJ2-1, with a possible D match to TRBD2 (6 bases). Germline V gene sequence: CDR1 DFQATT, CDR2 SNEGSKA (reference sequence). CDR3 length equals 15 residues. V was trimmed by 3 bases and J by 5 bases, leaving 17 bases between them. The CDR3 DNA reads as TGCAGTGCTAGCCGGTTGGTAGCGGCTAACAATGAGCAGTTCTTC. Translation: CSASRLVAANNEQFF.